A single sample gave rise to the 31 T cell receptor beta chains below, sequenced in a study of vaccination and CD4 T cells after COVID-19. These receptors' antigens are unknown. Specified treatment: approximately nine-day PBMC culture with coronavirus spike peptide pools or control peptides (ViraFEST assay). Sequencing of DNA taken from cultured CD4+ T cells relied on the Oncomine TCR Beta short-read assay. Each CDR3 protein is one row after TCRdb ran MiXCR on the PCR reads. The data show more than 9,000 distinct CDR3 sequences, around two fifths seen once. Sample: cultured CD4+ T cells from blood. Receptor source: a human donor with COVID-19.

The chain joins TRBV27 to TRBJ1-2; maybe TRBD1 (5 bases). The germline V and J ends were trimmed by 6 bases and 7 bases, with 18 bases remaining between them. The CDR3 sequence is 14 residues long. Germline V gene lookup returns CDR1 MNHEY and CDR2 SMNVEV (reference sequence). The CDR3 loop is CASSTSTGLLGYTF. In DNA, the CDR3 is TGTGCCAGCAGCACTTCTACAGGCCTCCTTGGCTACACCTTC.

This clonotype was recorded a few times. The V and J genes are TRBV6-5 and TRBJ2-3; maybe TRBD1 (6 bases). Germline V gene data show CDR1 as MNHEY and CDR2 as SVGAGI. Trimming cost V 4 bases and J 4 bases, with 12 bases left between them. The CDR3 covers 14 residues. The CDR3 DNA sequence: TGTGCCAGCAGTTCGGACAGATTATCAGATACGCAGTATTTT. It translates to CASSSDRLSDTQYF.

This chain joins TRBV6-2 or TRBV6-3 and TRBJ2-2, with 10 bases fitting TRBD2. Trimming cost V 5 bases and J 4 bases; bases outside gene matches: 4. Germline loops: CDR1 MNHEY, CDR2 SVGEGT. The CDR3 runs to 15 residues. CDR3 bases: TGTGCCAGCAGTGCTAGCGGGGGAGGCACCGGGGAGCTGTTTTTT. It translates to CASSASGGGTGELFF.

This clonotype was observed a few times. V usage is TRBV2 and J usage is TRBJ2-2; 9 nucleotides line up with TRBD1. This CDR3 has 14 amino acids. Per germline, CDR1 SNHLY and CDR2 FYNNEI. V trimming: 6 bases; J trimming: 4 bases; junction bases outside the gene matches: 3. In DNA form, the CDR3 reads TGTGCCAGCAGGGGACAGGGACCCACCGGGGAGCTGTTTTTT. As protein: CASRGQGPTGELFF.

This clonotype showed up just a few times. The V gene is TRBV7-2, the J gene TRBJ1-2; D may be TRBD1 (6 bases). V gave up 7 bases and J gave up 7 bases, with 19 bases separating them. This CDR3 has 14 amino acids. Germline V gene data show CDR1 as SGHTA and CDR2 as FQGNSA. The CDR3 bases are TGTGCCAGCACCCTGACAGGTTGGGGTGGTGGCTACACCTTC. Amino acids: CASTLTGWGGGYTF.

The V gene is TRBV29-1, the J gene TRBJ1-1; D is uncertain. Trimming cost V 5 bases and J 8 bases, with 15 bases left between them. The CDR3 runs to 12 residues. Germline CDR1 reads SQVTM; CDR2 reads ANQGSEA. CDR3 sequence: CSVRQAPQEAFF. CDR3 sequence (DNA): TGCAGCGTTAGGCAGGCCCCCCAGGAAGCTTTCTTT.

V and J are TRBV10-3 and TRBJ2-2; no reliable D call. Germline V lookup: CDR1 ENHRY, CDR2 SYGVKD. V gave up 9 bases and J gave up 1 base, with 6 bases separating them. The CDR3 is 12 amino acids. The CDR3 DNA reads TGTGCCATTTCGGGGAACACCGGGGAGCTGTTTTTT. Protein: CAISGNTGELFF.

The table lists this clonotype with a few counts. The chain's CDR3 is CASSSGQPLHF. The CDR3 bases are TGTGCCAGCAGCTCAGGGCAACCCCTCCACTTT. V and J are TRBV7-2 and TRBJ1-6; a weak D match, TRBD1 (5 bases). Germline V gene data show CDR1 as SGHTA and CDR2 as FQGNSA. The V and J ends lost 4 bases and 12 bases respectively, with 7 bases between them. The CDR3 has 11 amino acids. Filled out from reference TRBV7-2 and TRBJ1-6, the complete variable domain reads GAGVSQSPSNKVTEKGKDVELRCDPISGHTALYWYRQSLGQGLEFLIYFQGNSAPDKSGLPSDRFSAERTGGSVSTLTIQRTQQEDSAVYLCASSSGQPLHFGNGTRLTVT.

This clonotype was seen only a few times. This chain uses TRBV20-1 with TRBJ1-2, with TRBD1 matching 7 bases. CDR1 is DFQATT, CDR2 SNEGSKA, per germline (reference sequence). The CDR3 length is 13 residues. V gave up 3 bases and J gave up 7 bases; unmatched junction bases: 8. In DNA, the CDR3 is TGCAGTGCTAGCGAACAGGGGTTTTTTGGCTACACCTTC. The encoded protein is CSASEQGFFGYTF.

This clonotype occurred a few times. The J gene is TRBJ1-2, the V gene TRBV15; TRBD1 matches at 9 bases. With 0 bases clipped from V and 8 bases from J, the junction kept 7 bases outside the gene matches. CDR1 and CDR2 from the germline V gene are LNHNV and YYDKDF (reference sequence). CDR3 length: 15 residues. This CDR3 reads CATSRDRGQGGGYTF. The CDR3 DNA reads as TGTGCCACCAGCAGAGACAGGGGACAGGGTGGGGGCTACACCTTC.

This chain connects TRBV12-3 or TRBV12-4 to TRBJ2-5; TRBD2 agrees at 11 bases. The CDR3 contains 15 residues. The V segment lost 7 bases and the J segment 5 bases; nucleotides outside the gene matches: 9. The CDR3 DNA reads TGTGCCAGCAACTTCATAGCGGGGGGGGCCGAGACCCAGTACTTC. Translating gives CASNFIAGGAETQYF.

This clonotype was seen once. V usage is TRBV11-3 and J usage is TRBJ2-3; no firm D call. CDR3 length: 17 amino acids. The germline V gene encodes CDR1 SGHNT and CDR2 YENEEA. Trimming took 1 base from V and 4 from J, leaving 18 bases between them. The CDR3 protein is CASSLAVLGFGADTQYF. The CDR3 nucleotides read TGTGCCAGCAGCTTAGCCGTCCTAGGCTTTGGGGCAGATACGCAGTATTTT.

The CDR3 DNA reads as TGTGCCAGCTCACCAAACCGGGGCAGGGGGGCTTCACCCCTCCACTTT. Amino acid sequence: CASSPNRGRGASPLHF. V and J are TRBV18 and TRBJ1-6; 7 bases are shared with TRBD1. V gave up 2 bases and J gave up 9 bases; unmatched junction bases: 10. The CDR3 spans 16 residues. The germline CDR1 and CDR2 sequences are KGHSH and LQKENI.

This clonotype was seen only a few times. The rearrangement joins TRBV7-3 to TRBJ1-2, with 7 nucleotides matching TRBD1. The CDR3 extends over 15 amino acids. V lost 0 bases to trimming and J lost 2 bases; unmatched junction nucleotides: 3. Germline values: CDR1 SGHTA, CDR2 FQGTGA. The CDR3 region is CASSLTGQENYGYTF. The CDR3 coding sequence is TGTGCCAGCAGCTTAACAGGACAGGAGAACTATGGCTACACCTTC.

The chain employs TRBV20-1 and TRBJ2-2, with TRBD2 matching over 9 bases. V was pared by 6 bases and J by 5 bases, with 10 bases of the junction left unmatched. This CDR3 region has 15 residues. The germline V gene has CDR1 DFQATT and CDR2 SNEGSKA (reference sequence). This chain's CDR3 is CSAYSGGRGTGELFF. CDR3 DNA sequence: TGCAGTGCCTATAGCGGGGGCCGAGGAACCGGGGAGCTGTTTTTT.

The chain combines TRBV4-3 with TRBJ1-2, with 10 nucleotides matching TRBD1. This CDR3 spans 15 amino acids. V shed 2 bases and J 2 bases; nucleotides not matched to a gene: 2. Germline V gene sequence: CDR1 LGHNA, CDR2 YSLEER. The CDR3 DNA follows: TGCGCCAGCAGCCAACAGACAGGGGGCAACTATGGCTACACCTTC. Amino acid sequence: CASSQQTGGNYGYTF.

V usage is TRBV7-2 and J usage is TRBJ2-2; no reliable D call. The CDR3 extends over 13 amino acids. V was shortened by 1 base and J by 3 bases, with 3 bases between the two germline ends. CDR1 and CDR2 from the germline V gene are SGHTA and FQGNSA. CDR3: CASSLGHTGELFF. Here the CDR3 DNA reads TGTGCCAGCAGCTTAGGACACACCGGGGAGCTGTTTTTT.

The sample holds a few counts of this clonotype. The CDR3 nucleotides read TGTGCCAGCAGCTTAACTCAGGGGGCTGGTTCACCCCTCCACTTT. It specifies CASSLTQGAGSPLHF. V gene TRBV7-8 combines with J gene TRBJ1-6; 8 nucleotides line up with TRBD1. CDR1 SGHVS and CDR2 FQNEAQ come from the germline V gene. The junction had 6 bases not matched to a gene; V was cut back by 2 bases and J by 9 bases. The CDR3 has 15 residues.

The V gene is TRBV7-9, the J gene TRBJ1-5; a weak D match, TRBD1 (5 bases). This CDR3 spans 14 amino acids. V was pared by 5 bases and J by 3 bases, with 11 bases between. Germline CDR1 and CDR2: SEHNR and FQNEAQ (reference sequence). CDR3 coding DNA: TGTGCCAGCAGCAGCGGGGGATTCAATCAGCCCCAGCATTTT. It codes for CASSSGGFNQPQHF.

The chain links TRBV20-1 to TRBJ1-1; D is ambiguous. This CDR3 has 15 residues. V shed 0 bases and J shed 5 bases, with 16 bases lying between them. CDR1 is DFQATT, CDR2 SNEGSKA, per germline (reference sequence). CDR3 region: CSARDTGVWGTEAFF. In DNA, the CDR3 is TGCAGTGCTAGAGACACCGGCGTTTGGGGTACTGAAGCTTTCTTT.

The rearrangement uses TRBV6-5 and TRBJ2-3; 7 positions match TRBD1. The trim removed 4 bases at V and 7 bases at J, leaving 8 bases unmatched. In germline, CDR1 is MNHEY, CDR2 SVGAGI. The CDR3 runs to 14 residues. The CDR3 reads CASSSISDRNTQYF. The CDR3 DNA follows: TGTGCCAGCAGTTCGATCTCGGACAGGAATACGCAGTATTTT.

The chain joins TRBV5-1 to TRBJ2-3; D is possibly TRBD2 (6 bases). Trimming removed 0 bases at V and 5 bases at J, with 13 bases between. This CDR3 spans 15 amino acids. Germline lookup yields CDR1 SGHRS and CDR2 YFSETQ. The CDR3 bases are TGCGCCAGCAGCTTGGACGTGGCGGGGAAAGATACGCAGTATTTT. Translating gives CASSLDVAGKDTQYF.

This clonotype was detected a few times. The chain uses TRBV2 and TRBJ2-7; TRBD2 matches at 12 bases. Losses at the gene ends were 6 bases for V and 1 base for J; bases not matched to a gene: 16. The CDR3 totals 19 residues. Germline CDR1 is SNHLY and CDR2 is FYNNEI. This CDR3 is CASRGGLTSGGLTSYEQYF. The CDR3, as DNA: TGTGCCAGCAGGGGGGGCCTGACTAGCGGGGGCCTAACATCCTACGAGCAGTACTTC.

This clonotype was detected only a few times. This chain joins TRBV7-2 and TRBJ2-7; 10 bases line up with TRBD2. The V and J ends lost 2 bases and 2 bases, in that order; junction bases with no gene match: 0. The CDR3 is made up of 14 amino acids. Germline lookup yields CDR1 SGHTA and CDR2 FQGNSA. The DNA of the CDR3 is TGTGCCAGCAGCTTAAGCGGGGGGGCCTACGAGCAGTACTTC. This translates into CASSLSGGAYEQYF.

The rearrangement links TRBV30 to TRBJ2-1; 9 bases fit TRBD2. V was clipped by 5 bases and J by 3 bases; unmatched bases: 5. CDR1 is GTSNPN, CDR2 SVGIG, per germline (reference sequence). The CDR3 has 14 amino acids. The CDR3 loop reads CAWLKAGGYNEQFF. In DNA form, the CDR3 reads TGTGCCTGGTTAAAAGCGGGGGGCTACAATGAGCAGTTCTTC.

The sample holds one count of this clonotype. This sequence joins TRBV20-1 and TRBJ2-5; D is perhaps TRBD1 (5 bases). The CDR3 contains 16 residues. V was trimmed by 2 bases and J by 1 base, leaving 17 bases between them. CDR1 is DFQATT and CDR2 is SNEGSKA in the germline V gene (reference sequence). CDR3: CSARSHGADTQETQYF. In DNA form, the CDR3 reads TGCAGTGCTAGATCACACGGTGCGGACACCCAAGAGACCCAGTACTTC.

Relative to its sample, this clonotype is hyperexpanded. This chain links TRBV20-1 with TRBJ1-2; D possibly corresponds to TRBD1 (6 bases). Between the trimmed V and J ends, which lost 4 bases and 8 bases, there was a span of 20 bases. Germline V gene data show CDR1 as DFQATT and CDR2 as SNEGSKA (reference sequence). The CDR3 is 14 amino acids. The CDR3 protein is CSAIQPKGGQGYTF. The CDR3 DNA sequence: TGCAGTGCTATTCAACCAAAAGGGGGGCAGGGCTACACCTTC.

The V gene is TRBV6-1, the J gene TRBJ2-7; perhaps TRBD2 as D (5 bases). Trimming cost V 6 bases and J 6 bases, with 18 bases left between them. From germline, CDR1 is MNHNS and CDR2 SASEGT. This CDR3 spans 14 amino acids. The CDR3 bases are TGTGCCAGCAGGAACCAGGAGGCGTCGGGCGAGCAGTACTTC. Translated: CASRNQEASGEQYF.

The chain uses TRBV7-8 and TRBJ1-2; D unresolved. This CDR3 has 12 amino acids. CDR1 and CDR2 from the germline V gene are SGHVS and FQNEAQ. V shed 2 bases and J shed 8 bases, with 9 bases lying between them. CDR3 in DNA: TGTGCCAGCAGCTTATCCGAGGGCGGCTACACCTTC. It codes for CASSLSEGGYTF.

This chain uses TRBV7-9 with TRBJ1-1; D gene ambiguous. Trimming pared 5 bases from V and 10 bases from J, leaving 14 bases between. CDR3 size: 12 residues. Germline CDR1 reads SEHNR; CDR2 reads FQNEAQ (reference sequence). The CDR3 loop reads CASSPVEGRAFF. The CDR3 nucleotides are TGTGCCAGCAGCCCCGTGGAGGGCCGAGCTTTCTTT.

V is TRBV30 and J is TRBJ2-7; D might be TRBD1 (5 bases). Trimming left V 2 bases short and J 5 bases short, with 7 bases between. CDR3 length: 11 residues. In germline, CDR1 is GTSNPN, CDR2 SVGIG (reference sequence). The CDR3 is CAWSRGNEQYF. CDR3 coding DNA: TGTGCCTGGAGTAGGGGCAACGAGCAGTACTTC.